Here is one T cell receptor beta chain with its context. These data belong to a study of blood T cell repertoires in COVID-19. Across the study: Both acute and convalescent COVID-19 samples were obtained from the United States, Italy and Spain.

Profiled with immunoSEQ multiplex PCR; TCRdb holds only in-frame clones, not every one. This sample has approximately 170,000 clones, with roughly 85% found just once. Adults between roughly 18 and 89 years of age took part from under 30 US areas. In assigning cohorts, the study relied on participant-reported clinical history. The sample comprised PBMCs or T cells enriched from blood (not recorded which). The clonotype was recovered from a woman in her fifties or sixties who had recovered from COVID-19.

CDR3 coding DNA: TGTGCCAGTACTCTCGCAGGATTCAGGGTGGAAGCTTTCTTT. Its translation: CASTLAGFRVEAFF. The chain employs TRBV19 and TRBJ1-1; possible D gene TRBD1, 5 bases. Germline V gene data show CDR1 as LNHDA and CDR2 as SQIVND (reference sequence). V shed 7 bases and J shed 8 bases, with 20 bases lying between them. This CDR3 region has 14 residues.